These T cell receptor beta chains were read from a single sample in a study of shared clonotypes between healthy human individuals. Sequencing used immunoSEQ multiplex PCR; TCRdb keeps in-frame clones, though not all of them. The sample yields millions of clones, roughly nine tenths seen once. Material: naive CD4+ T cells sorted from blood. All receptors come from a man aged 18-30 years in good health. Each CDR3 is given with its conserved first and last residue. D genes are given only for firm matches. Clone sizes are given selectively: once, few, many, or a class where the clone is expanded.

V gene	J gene	D gene	clone size	CDR3 DNA	CDR3 protein
TRBV10-3	TRBJ2-2	-	-	TGTGCCATCAGTGAGTCCCCGAACACCGGGGAGCTGTTTTTT	CAISESPNTGELFF
TRBV10-3	TRBJ2-5	TRBD1	once	TGTGCCATCAAGGACAGGGAGGCCCAGTACTTC	CAIKDREAQYF
TRBV9	TRBJ2-3	TRBD2	-	TGTGCCAGCAGCGACGGGAGGGCGGGTGATACGCAGTATTTT	CASSDGRAGDTQYF
TRBV2	TRBJ1-5	-	-	TGTGCCAGCAGATCAGACAGTAGCAATCAGCCCCAGCATTTT	CASRSDSSNQPQHF
TRBV6-1	TRBJ1-6	-	-	TGTGCCAGCAGTCTTCCAGGCTGGTCACCCCTCCACTTT	CASSLPGWSPLHF
TRBV4-2	TRBJ2-3	-	-	TGTGCCAGCAGCCAAGGACGGACGCTAGATACGCAGTATTTT	CASSQGRTLDTQYF
TRBV7-2	TRBJ2-1	-	-	TGTGCCAGCAGCCCCTCTGAGTGGGACAACTCCTACAATGAGCAGTTCTTC	CASSPSEWDNSYNEQFF
TRBV6-6	TRBJ1-4	TRBD1	-	TGTGCCAGCAGAAAATGGACAGGGGGTATTGAAAAACTGTTTTTT	CASRKWTGGIEKLFF
TRBV5-1	TRBJ1-4	TRBD1	-	TGCGCCAGCAGCCTCGATCGGACAGGGTTACGTGAAAAACTGTTTTTT	CASSLDRTGLREKLFF
TRBV7-2	TRBJ2-5	TRBD2	-	TGTGCCAGCAGCTTAGAGGGTTTAGGCGGGGGGGTCCGGACCCAGTACTTC	CASSLEGLGGGVRTQYF
TRBV4-1	TRBJ1-1	TRBD1	-	TGCGCCAGCAGCCAAGTTAGGGGGCAGGGCACTGAAGCTTTCTTT	CASSQVRGQGTEAFF
TRBV28	TRBJ2-7	TRBD1	-	TGTGCCAGCAGTCTCTTGACGGGACAGGGCCCTCGGTCCTACGAGCAGTACTTC	CASSLLTGQGPRSYEQYF
TRBV28	TRBJ1-1	TRBD1	-	TGTGCCAGCAGGGACCAGGGGGGCTCTGAAGCTTTCTTT	CASRDQGGSEAFF
TRBV7-9	TRBJ1-5	-	-	TGTGCCAGCAGCTTAGCGACAGATAGCAATCAGCCCCAGCATTTT	CASSLATDSNQPQHF
TRBV30	TRBJ1-2	-	-	TGTGCCTGGAGTGTAAGGGACTCTCGCTATGGCTACACCTTC	CAWSVRDSRYGYTF
TRBV4-3	TRBJ1-4	-	-	TGCGCCAGCCACCCCGGGACGGGGGCGACTAATGAAAAACTGTTTTTT	CASHPGTGATNEKLFF
TRBV19	TRBJ2-1	TRBD2	once	TGTGCCAGTAGTCCGAATCCGGGAGGTCGCAATGAGCAGTTCTTC	CASSPNPGGRNEQFF
TRBV30	TRBJ1-6	-	-	TGTGCCTGGAGTGACTATCCCGAAGTCCAATTTGATTCACCCCTCCACTTT	CAWSDYPEVQFDSPLHF
TRBV6-5	TRBJ1-1	-	-	TGTGCCAGCAGTTACTTCGGGGTGAACACTGAAGCTTTCTTT	CASSYFGVNTEAFF
TRBV4-3	TRBJ1-2	-	-	TGCGCCAGCAGCCAAGAAGAGGGGTATGGCTACACCTTC	CASSQEEGYGYTF
TRBV5-1	TRBJ2-1	-	-	TGCGCCAGCAGCTCGACCGTAAGCTCCTACAATGAGCAGTTCTTC	CASSSTVSSYNEQFF
TRBV10-3	TRBJ2-7	TRBD1	-	TGTGCCATCAGTGACCACGGACAGGGTGGGTACGAGCAGTACTTC	CAISDHGQGGYEQYF
TRBV25-1	TRBJ2-1	TRBD1	-	TGTGCCAGCAGTGCGGCAGGGGGCAATGAGCAGTTCTTC	CASSAAGGNEQFF
TRBV9	TRBJ1-1	TRBD1	-	TGTGCCAGCAGCGTAGGACAGGGCCGTGAAGCTTTCTTT	CASSVGQGREAFF
TRBV4-1	TRBJ2-2	-	-	TGCGCCAGCAGCCAAAATGCGGTCGGGGAGCTGTTTTTT	CASSQNAVGELFF
TRBV5-4	TRBJ1-5	TRBD1	-	TGTGCCAGCAGCCCCGGGACAGGGGGCAATCAGCCCCAGCATTTT	CASSPGTGGNQPQHF
TRBV27	TRBJ2-7	TRBD2	-	TGTGCCAGCAGTTCACGGACTAGCGGGAGCTCCTACGAGCAGTACTTC	CASSSRTSGSSYEQYF
TRBV5-1	TRBJ2-6	TRBD1	-	TGCGCCAGCAGCCGGACAGGGGATGAAGCTGGGGCCAACGTCCTGACTTTC	CASSRTGDEAGANVLTF
TRBV2	TRBJ2-1	TRBD2	-	TGTGCCAGCAGTTTTAGGACTAGCGGGAGCTCCTACAATGAGCAGTTCTTC	CASSFRTSGSSYNEQFF
TRBV5-8	TRBJ2-6	TRBD1	-	TGTGCCAGCAGCCAGGGGGCGGGAGGGGCCAACGTCCTGACTTTC	CASSQGAGGANVLTF